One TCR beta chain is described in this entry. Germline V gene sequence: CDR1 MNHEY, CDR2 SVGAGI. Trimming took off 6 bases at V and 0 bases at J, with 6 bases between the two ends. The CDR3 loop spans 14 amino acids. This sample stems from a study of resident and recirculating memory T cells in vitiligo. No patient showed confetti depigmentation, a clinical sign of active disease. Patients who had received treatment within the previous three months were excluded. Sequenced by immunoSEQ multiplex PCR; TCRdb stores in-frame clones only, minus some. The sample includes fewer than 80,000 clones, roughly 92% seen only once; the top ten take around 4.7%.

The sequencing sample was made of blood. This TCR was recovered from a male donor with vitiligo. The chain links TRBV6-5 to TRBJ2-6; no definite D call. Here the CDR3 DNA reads TGTGCCAGCAGCGAGAGCTCTGGGGCCAACGTCCTGACTTTC. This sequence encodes CASSESSGANVLTF.